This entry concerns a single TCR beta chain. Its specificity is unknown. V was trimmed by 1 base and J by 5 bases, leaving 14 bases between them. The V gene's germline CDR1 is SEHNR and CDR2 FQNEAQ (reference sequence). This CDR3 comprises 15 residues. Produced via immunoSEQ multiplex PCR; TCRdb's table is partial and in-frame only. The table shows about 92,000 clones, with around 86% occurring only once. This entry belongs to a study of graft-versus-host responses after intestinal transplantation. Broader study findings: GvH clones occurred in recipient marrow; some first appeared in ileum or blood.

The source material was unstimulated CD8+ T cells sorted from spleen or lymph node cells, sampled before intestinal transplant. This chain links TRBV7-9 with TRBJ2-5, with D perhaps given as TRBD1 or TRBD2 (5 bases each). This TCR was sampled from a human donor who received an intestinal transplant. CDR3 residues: CASSLGDAGRETQYF. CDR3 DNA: TGTGCCAGCAGCTTAGGGGACGCTGGTAGGGAGACCCAGTACTTC.